The clone carrying this TCR beta chain was seen a single time. No antigen is known for it. These data are taken from a study of CD4+ T cells in melanoma. Study results and limitations: A reported correlation linked neoantigen-specific CD4+ T cells to CD8+, macrophage and B cell function. Reportedly, melanoma neoantigen-specific CD4+ T cells showed varied differentiation states.

Clones were sequenced by immunoSEQ multiplex PCR, and TCRdb holds only the in-frame ones, with some missing. The repertoire has roughly 150,000 clones, around nine tenths of them found once; the top ten carry 1.5% to 1.9%. This CDR3 contains 11 residues. Germline loops: CDR1 MNHNS, CDR2 SASEGT. Trimming removed 2 bases at V and 8 bases at J, with 6 bases between. V and J are TRBV6-1 and TRBJ1-1; D not resolved. This TCR came from a human donor with melanoma. The CDR3 nucleotides are TGTGCCAGCAGTGAAAATCTCGAAGCTTTCTTT. It is translated as CASSENLEAFF.